This T cell receptor (beta chain) was obtained from a study of T cell responses to AZD1222 COVID-19 vaccine (dated by TCRdb to the early 2020s). About the full investigation: TCR sequencing covered approximately 230 trial participants: 207 given two doses of AZD1222 and 26 given two doses of MenACWY control vaccine. Enrollment into the trials was organized by age into subgroups of 18-55, 56-69 and 70-plus years, and those subgroups contained roughly 150, 30 and 60 TCR-sequenced participants, respectively. The investigation overall reported the following: The 56-69-year group was small, and its depth increase did not reach significance, likely because of low power. No day 14 peak-response samples were available, so repertoires were characterized only after the peak T cell response. Conclusions about previously exposed vaccinees are limited because only five to seven AZD1222 recipients were SARS-CoV-2 seropositive at baseline. After two AZD1222 doses, spike-specific TCR breadth and depth were significantly higher than at day 0 and than in MenACWY recipients. Participants were mostly white British and included more females than males, and it was suggested by the authors that clonal diversity may have been underestimated. Vaccine-associated CD4 TCRs spanned the whole spike protein, with dominant responses in regions 160-218 and 743-854. Epitopes outside the regions mutated in the B.1.351 and B.1.1.7 variants were reportedly recognized by nearly half of the unique spike-specific TCRs.

V and J are truncated by 2 bases and 1 base respectively, leaving an intervening sequence of 8 bases. According to the germline V gene, CDR1 reads SGHTA and CDR2 reads FQGNSA. From the cysteine up to the phenylalanine, the CDR3 has a length of 14 residues. Of all the DNA, just the CDR3 is kept, 42 bases in frame from base 1. What the time point label conveys for this sample: about 28 days (+/-7) after the second vaccine dose. AZD1222 recipients with second doses at about 4 weeks or about 12 weeks were pooled, because spike-specific TCR depth and breadth did not differ between schedules. Samples from vaccinated people were obtained from the UK trials COV001 and COV002, which included a single-blind randomized controlled phase 2/3 trial of AZD1222 (ChAdOx1 nCoV-19) in healthy adults. Trial participant PBMC samples were collected at day 0 and day 28 after the second dose for TCRbeta chain sequencing.

With respect to this clone: Its antigen is not yet known. No base-level quality is on record; no much larger clone is a single base apart.

The CDR3 regions of human TCRbeta chains were analyzed by immunosequencing. The authors' pipeline ran thus. Repertoire TCRs were checked for matches against a reference library of SARS-CoV-2-specific TCRs that had been generated using the MIRA antigen-specificity platform. Breadth was defined as the fraction of unique TCRs that were SARS-CoV-2-associated, and depth was defined as the fraction of total T cells that were SARS-CoV-2-associated. Using the MIRA data, every spike-specific TCR was mapped to the spike region that the TCR reacted to and assigned to either a CD4 or a CD8 class. Log10-transformed breadth and depth values were compared by one-way ANOVA with Sidak's multiple comparisons tests. This immuneACCESS table, as held by TCRdb, lists in-frame sequences with V and J called but not all clones. Of the missing ones, under half trace to an unresolved V gene in checked studies; the others have no known cause. V and J calls and clone size are those listed in that table; D and trimming were worked out from the DNA. This sample comprises approximately 140,000 clones, roughly nine tenths of them detected only once. Approximately 3.5% of the sample comes from the top ten.

This receptor chain uses TRBV7-2 and TRBJ1-1; possibly the D gene is TRBD1, per 5 matching bases. The sample was peripheral blood, taken 28 days after the second AZD1222 dose. The source is an adult who received the AZD1222 COVID-19 vaccine. The CDR3 protein sequence reads: CASSLRGRNTEAFF. The nucleotide sequence is TGTGCCAGCAGCTTACGGGGGAGGAACACTGAAGCTTTCTTT.